This TCR beta chain stems from a study of cytomegalovirus exposure and HLA in healthy donors. Study summary: Genetic ancestry analysis placed approximately 78% of the 400 or so donors that were genotyped in the Caucasian-associated cluster. Points from the study as a whole: Being productive about 87% or about 30% of the time was typical of most TCR beta V segments in an earlier analysis. Reportedly, a later analysis found an Asian-associated ancestry cluster had fewer N-insertions than the approximately 670-donor mean.

There are 16 residues in the CDR3. Germline V gene data show CDR1 as SGHTA and CDR2 as FQGTGA. After removal of 6 bases from V and 3 bases from J, the junction contained 11 bases not matched to a gene. This PCR relied on a set of 60 Vbeta primers and 13 Jbeta primers. Data came from immunoSEQ multiplex PCR; TCRdb stores just in-frame clones and leaves some out. The table shows some 200,000 clones, with less than 85% occurring only once. With respect to this clone: As yet, its antigen is unknown.

This sequence joins TRBV7-3 and TRBJ2-1; 7 bases align to TRBD1. The specimen sequenced was PBMCs. This clonotype was sampled from a girl aged 2-10 years in good health and CMV-seronegative. The CDR3 here is CASSPSPAGGYNEQFF. CDR3 nucleotide sequence: TGTGCCAGCAGTCCCAGCCCCGCAGGGGGCTACAATGAGCAGTTCTTC. Filled out from reference TRBV7-3 and TRBJ2-1, the complete variable domain reads GAGVSQTPSNKVTEKGKYVELRCDPISGHTALYWYRQSLGQGPEFLIYFQGTGAADDSGLPNDRFFAVRPEGSVSTLKIQRTERGDSAVYLCASSPSPAGGYNEQFFGPGTRLTVL.